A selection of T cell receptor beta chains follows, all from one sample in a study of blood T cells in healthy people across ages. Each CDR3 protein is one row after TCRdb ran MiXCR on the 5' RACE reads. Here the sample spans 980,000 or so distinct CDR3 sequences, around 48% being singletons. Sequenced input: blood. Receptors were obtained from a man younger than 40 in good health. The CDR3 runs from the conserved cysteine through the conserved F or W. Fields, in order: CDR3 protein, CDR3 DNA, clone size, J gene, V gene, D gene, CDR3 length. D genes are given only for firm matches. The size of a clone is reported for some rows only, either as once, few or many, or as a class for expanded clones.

cdr3_aa: CASSPTGEGEQYF
cdr3_nt: TGTGCCAGCAGTCCGACAGGGGAGGGCGAGCAGTACTTC
clone_size: NA
j_call: TRBJ2-7
v_call: TRBV6-4
d_call: NA
cdr3_length: 13

cdr3_aa: CASSVQAYGYTF
cdr3_nt: TGTGCCAGCTCTGTACAGGCCTATGGCTACACCTTC
clone_size: NA
j_call: TRBJ1-2
v_call: TRBV18
d_call: NA
cdr3_length: 12

cdr3_aa: CASRGLAGGGQETQYF
cdr3_nt: TGCGCCAGCCGGGGACTAGCGGGGGGTGGACAAGAGACCCAGTACTTC
clone_size: NA
j_call: TRBJ2-5
v_call: TRBV10-2
d_call: TRBD2
cdr3_length: 16

cdr3_aa: CASSLSQGGSYNEQFF
cdr3_nt: TGTGCCAGCAGCTTAAGTCAAGGGGGGTCCTACAATGAGCAGTTCTTC
clone_size: NA
j_call: TRBJ2-1
v_call: TRBV7-2
d_call: NA
cdr3_length: 16

cdr3_aa: CASRTLAGWYQETQYF
cdr3_nt: TGTGCCAGCAGAACCCTAGCGGGATGGTACCAAGAGACCCAGTACTTC
clone_size: NA
j_call: TRBJ2-5
v_call: TRBV28
d_call: TRBD2
cdr3_length: 16

cdr3_aa: CASSARATDTQYF
cdr3_nt: TGTGCCAGCAGCGCACGGGCCACAGATACGCAGTATTTT
clone_size: NA
j_call: TRBJ2-3
v_call: TRBV7-9
d_call: NA
cdr3_length: 13

cdr3_aa: CSAGGLAGKTQYF
cdr3_nt: TGCAGTGCTGGGGGGCTAGCGGGCAAGACCCAGTACTTC
clone_size: few
j_call: TRBJ2-5
v_call: TRBV20-1
d_call: TRBD2
cdr3_length: 13

cdr3_aa: CASSQWSGEQFF
cdr3_nt: TGTGCCAGCAGCCAATGGAGCGGGGAGCAGTTCTTC
clone_size: NA
j_call: TRBJ2-1
v_call: TRBV5-6
d_call: NA
cdr3_length: 12

cdr3_aa: CASSLAANTGELFF
cdr3_nt: TGTGCCAGCAGTTTAGCGGCGAACACCGGGGAGCTGTTTTTT
clone_size: few
j_call: TRBJ2-2
v_call: TRBV28
d_call: NA
cdr3_length: 14

cdr3_aa: CASGTGTSGGPYNEQFF
cdr3_nt: TGTGCCAGCGGAACTGGGACTAGCGGGGGCCCGTACAATGAGCAGTTCTTC
clone_size: NA
j_call: TRBJ2-1
v_call: TRBV12-3/TRBV12-4
d_call: TRBD2
cdr3_length: 17

cdr3_aa: CSARDLANTLYEQYF
cdr3_nt: TGCAGTGCTAGAGATCTCGCCAATACCCTCTACGAGCAGTACTTC
clone_size: few
j_call: TRBJ2-7
v_call: TRBV20-1
d_call: NA
cdr3_length: 15

cdr3_aa: CASSQDLGTRSYEQYF
cdr3_nt: TGCGCCAGCAGCCAAGATCTGGGCACCCGCTCCTACGAGCAGTACTTC
clone_size: NA
j_call: TRBJ2-7
v_call: TRBV4-1
d_call: NA
cdr3_length: 16

cdr3_aa: CASRQGRTSSYNEQFF
cdr3_nt: TGTGCCAGCAGGCAGGGACGGACGAGCTCCTACAATGAGCAGTTCTTC
clone_size: NA
j_call: TRBJ2-1
v_call: TRBV2
d_call: NA
cdr3_length: 16

cdr3_aa: CASSYLSNSYNEQFF
cdr3_nt: TGTGCCAGCAGTTACCTCAGTAACTCCTACAATGAGCAGTTCTTC
clone_size: NA
j_call: TRBJ2-1
v_call: TRBV6-2/TRBV6-3
d_call: NA
cdr3_length: 15

cdr3_aa: CSAHRGCEQYF
cdr3_nt: TGCAGTGCCCACCGGGGCTGCGAGCAGTACTTC
clone_size: NA
j_call: TRBJ2-7
v_call: TRBV20-1
d_call: NA
cdr3_length: 11

cdr3_aa: CSVGEGPDTQYF
cdr3_nt: TGCAGCGTTGGCGAAGGGCCAGATACGCAGTATTTT
clone_size: NA
j_call: TRBJ2-3
v_call: TRBV29-1
d_call: NA
cdr3_length: 12

cdr3_aa: CASSLSGNEQFF
cdr3_nt: TGTGCCAGCAGCCTTTCCGGCAATGAGCAGTTCTTC
clone_size: many
j_call: TRBJ2-1
v_call: TRBV7-2
d_call: NA
cdr3_length: 12

cdr3_aa: CATRDSVEQYF
cdr3_nt: TGTGCCACCCGGGACAGCGTCGAGCAGTACTTC
clone_size: NA
j_call: TRBJ2-7
v_call: TRBV10-3
d_call: TRBD1
cdr3_length: 11

cdr3_aa: CASRTGTEHYEQYF
cdr3_nt: TGTGCCAGCAGGACGGGGACGGAACACTACGAGCAGTACTTC
clone_size: NA
j_call: TRBJ2-7
v_call: TRBV12-3/TRBV12-4
d_call: NA
cdr3_length: 14

cdr3_aa: CASSQTLAQETQYF
cdr3_nt: TGTGCCAGCAGCCAGACCTTAGCGCAAGAGACCCAGTACTTC
clone_size: NA
j_call: TRBJ2-5
v_call: TRBV14
d_call: NA
cdr3_length: 14

cdr3_aa: CAISESTGIGPGRLSNQPQHF
cdr3_nt: TGTGCCATCAGTGAGTCGACGGGTATTGGGCCAGGGCGCTTGAGCAATCAGCCCCAGCATTTT
clone_size: NA
j_call: TRBJ1-5
v_call: TRBV10-3
d_call: NA
cdr3_length: 21

cdr3_aa: CSVRDRGRRSYNEQFF
cdr3_nt: TGCAGCGTCCGGGACAGGGGACGTCGGTCCTACAATGAGCAGTTCTTC
clone_size: NA
j_call: TRBJ2-1
v_call: TRBV29-1
d_call: TRBD1
cdr3_length: 16

cdr3_aa: CSASPSLAKNIQYF
cdr3_nt: TGCAGTGCTAGCCCTTCCCTAGCCAAAAACATTCAGTACTTC
clone_size: NA
j_call: TRBJ2-4
v_call: TRBV20-1
d_call: NA
cdr3_length: 14

cdr3_aa: CASSQAGVTEAFF
cdr3_nt: TGTGCCAGCAGCCAGGCAGGGGTCACTGAAGCTTTCTTT
clone_size: few
j_call: TRBJ1-1
v_call: TRBV3-1
d_call: NA
cdr3_length: 13

cdr3_aa: CASSQYPSSASRAFF
cdr3_nt: TGTGCCAGCAGTCAATACCCATCTTCCGCCTCCCGAGCTTTCTTT
clone_size: NA
j_call: TRBJ1-1
v_call: TRBV7-2
d_call: NA
cdr3_length: 15

cdr3_aa: CCGGQGGYNEQFF
cdr3_nt: TGCTGCGGGGGACAGGGGGGCTACAATGAGCAGTTCTTC
clone_size: few
j_call: TRBJ2-1
v_call: TRBV29-1
d_call: TRBD1
cdr3_length: 13

cdr3_aa: CATSRDPSGAYEQYF
cdr3_nt: TGTGCCACCAGCAGAGATCCTAGCGGGGCCTACGAGCAGTACTTC
clone_size: NA
j_call: TRBJ2-7
v_call: TRBV15
d_call: TRBD2
cdr3_length: 15

cdr3_aa: CSVGTGGGFEAFF
cdr3_nt: TGCAGCGTGGGGACAGGGGGCGGTTTTGAAGCTTTCTTT
clone_size: NA
j_call: TRBJ1-1
v_call: TRBV29-1
d_call: TRBD1
cdr3_length: 13

cdr3_aa: CSARDSTSGVYNEQFF
cdr3_nt: TGCAGTGCTAGAGATTCGACTAGCGGGGTGTACAATGAGCAGTTCTTC
clone_size: NA
j_call: TRBJ2-1
v_call: TRBV20-1
d_call: TRBD2
cdr3_length: 16

cdr3_aa: CASSDLPAGGADTQYF
cdr3_nt: TGTGCCAGCAGCGACCTTCCGGCAGGGGGGGCAGATACGCAGTATTTT
clone_size: NA
j_call: TRBJ2-3
v_call: TRBV6-1
d_call: NA
cdr3_length: 16

cdr3_aa: CSAPGHSPFF
cdr3_nt: TGCAGCGCTCCAGGACATAGCCCGTTTTTT
clone_size: few
j_call: TRBJ1-4
v_call: TRBV29-1
d_call: NA
cdr3_length: 10

cdr3_aa: CASSVGVTAMNTEAFF
cdr3_nt: TGTGCCAGCAGCGTAGGTGTCACAGCCATGAACACTGAAGCTTTCTTT
clone_size: once
j_call: TRBJ1-1
v_call: TRBV9
d_call: NA
cdr3_length: 16